This T cell receptor beta chain was obtained from a study of blood T cell repertoires in COVID-19. Study-level information: T cells, B-cell-depleted T cells, or PBMCs supplied cDNA or gDNA.

V shed 6 bases and J 4 bases; nucleotides not matched to a gene: 3. This CDR3 has 14 amino acids. Germline loops: CDR1 MRHNA, CDR2 SNTAGT. Sequencing was performed with immunoSEQ multiplex PCR; in TCRdb, only in-frame clones are kept and a portion is missing. The sample holds more than 300,000 clones, approximately 90% seen once. The sequenced material came from PBMCs or T cells enriched from blood (not recorded which). This sequence originates from a woman younger than 35 who had recovered from COVID-19. This chain connects TRBV6-4 to TRBJ2-1; 10 bases fit TRBD2. The CDR3 is CASRLAGLYNEQFF. The CDR3 DNA is TGTGCCAGCAGACTAGCGGGGCTGTACAATGAGCAGTTCTTC.